These 32 T cell receptor beta chains were all obtained from the same sample, sequenced in a study of shared clonotypes between healthy human individuals. As defined, naive CD8 cells were CD45RO-negative and positively selected for CCR7, with terminally differentiated effector memory CD45RA+ cells excluded. TCRdb keeps only in-frame clones here, not all; method: immunoSEQ multiplex PCR. The sample lists about 2.1 million clones, around 95% seen once, with around 1.7% in the top ten. Sequencing was carried out using naive CD8+ T cells from PBMCs. The receptor source for this set is a man between 18 and 35 years old in good health. Some clones in this sample may be carry-over from other donors' samples.

The rearrangement uses TRBV6-6 and TRBJ2-7; D gene uncertain. The CDR3 is 15 residues long. V lost 2 bases and J 5 bases, leaving 16 bases between the germline ends. Germline CDR1 and CDR2: MNHNY and SVGAGI (reference sequence). CDR3 DNA: TGTGCCAGCAGTTACCTCTATTCCCAGGTCGACGAGCAGTACTTC. It is translated as CASSYLYSQVDEQYF.

The chain carries TRBV2 and TRBJ2-7; perhaps TRBD2 as D (5 bases). Trimming stripped 6 bases from V and 5 bases from J, with 14 bases between. Germline loops: CDR1 SNHLY, CDR2 FYNNEI. The CDR3 is 13 amino acids. The DNA for the CDR3 is TGTGCCAGCAGGGGCCTAGCCCCCCACGAGCAGTACTTC. Protein product: CASRGLAPHEQYF.

This clone was observed once. V gene TRBV27 combines with J gene TRBJ2-7, with a tentative D call TRBD2 (6 bases). Trimming stripped 3 bases from V and 5 bases from J, with 17 bases between. The germline CDR1 and CDR2 sequences are MNHEY and SMNVEV (reference sequence). The CDR3 contains 15 residues. The DNA for the CDR3 is TGTGCCAGCAGTTTGGGAGCTAGCGCTCAAAACGAGCAGTACTTC. Translating gives CASSLGASAQNEQYF.

The chain couples TRBV28 to TRBJ2-7, with TRBD2 identical over 13 bases. V lost 8 bases, J lost 3 bases, and 7 bases stayed unmatched. The CDR3 sequence is 15 residues long. Germline V gives CDR1 MDHEN, CDR2 SYDVKM. CDR3 protein: CASAGTSGISYEQYF. The CDR3 nucleotides are TGTGCCAGCGCCGGGACTAGCGGGATTAGCTACGAGCAGTACTTC. The variable domain in full, with the rest retrieved from reference TRBV28 and TRBJ2-7, is DVKVTQSSRYLVKRTGEKVFLECVQDMDHENMFWYRQDPGLGLRLIYFSYDVKMKEKGDIPEGYSVSREKKERFSLILESASTNQTSMYLCASAGTSGISYEQYFGPGTRLTVT.

The table lists this clone with a count of one. The V and J genes are TRBV19 and TRBJ1-5; D is uncertain. Deletions cut 0 bases from V and 3 bases from J, with 9 bases between. Germline CDR1 LNHDA, CDR2 SQIVND (reference sequence). CDR3 length equals 15 residues. The CDR3: CASSIDMNFNQPQHF. The CDR3 coding sequence is TGTGCCAGTAGTATAGATATGAACTTCAATCAGCCCCAGCATTTT.

The V and J genes are TRBV27 and TRBJ2-7; 7 positions match TRBD1. Trimming cost V 5 bases and J 5 bases; bases outside gene matches: 9. The CDR3 consists of 14 residues. The germline gives CDR1 MNHEY, CDR2 SMNVEV (reference sequence). Here the CDR3 reads CASSDGTVWDEQYF. For the CDR3, the DNA is TGTGCCAGCAGTGACGGGACAGTCTGGGACGAGCAGTACTTC.

This clone has only one observation. The chain couples TRBV4-1 to TRBJ2-4; 9 bases are a match to TRBD1. The length of the CDR3 is 18 residues. Germline V gene data show CDR1 as MGHRA and CDR2 as YSYEKL. Germline trimming cut 1 base from V and 0 bases from J; bases unmatched to any gene: 7. The CDR3 nucleotides read TGCGCCAGCAGCCAAGGGGGAGGACAGGGGATAGCCAAAAACATTCAGTACTTC. It translates to CASSQGGGQGIAKNIQYF.

The gene calls are TRBV6-5 and TRBJ2-1, with TRBD2 matching 9 bases. CDR3 size: 16 residues. V lost 4 bases and J lost 3; bases outside the gene matches: 7. The V gene's germline CDR1 is MNHEY and CDR2 SVGAGI. The CDR3 here is CASSSIAGGNYNEQFF. For the CDR3, the DNA is TGTGCCAGCAGTTCAATCGCGGGAGGGAACTACAATGAGCAGTTCTTC.

The chain joins TRBV11-2 to TRBJ2-3, with D unresolved. CDR3 length: 17 residues. V lost 0 bases and J 2 bases, leaving 15 bases between the germline ends. Germline CDR1 reads SGHAT; CDR2 reads FQNNGV. CDR3 sequence (DNA): TGTGCCAGCAGCTTAGAGTTCGCCTTATCCCACACAGATACGCAGTATTTT. It yields the protein CASSLEFALSHTDTQYF.

This clone was counted only a few times. The sample contains more than one DNA sequence encoding this CDR3. The rearrangement links TRBV28 to TRBJ1-5; D not resolved. The CDR3 is made up of 13 amino acids. Trimming removed 3 bases at V and 1 base at J, with 4 bases between. The V gene's germline CDR1 is MDHEN and CDR2 SYDVKM. In DNA form, the CDR3 reads TGTGCCAGCAGTTTTTCCAGCAATCAGCCCCAGCATTTT. Protein product: CASSFSSNQPQHF.

This chain connects TRBV11-2 to TRBJ2-6; D call uncertain. V lost 4 bases to trimming and J lost 2 bases, with 21 bases between them. Per germline, CDR1 SGHAT and CDR2 FQNNGV. The CDR3 extends over 19 amino acids. The CDR3, as DNA: TGTGCCAGCAGCTCCCTTAATGGCAGGCCCGTAGCTGGGGCCAACGTCCTGACTTTC. Encoded protein: CASSSLNGRPVAGANVLTF.

The gene calls are TRBV28 and TRBJ2-7, with 8 bases matching TRBD2. The CDR3 runs 14 residues. Germline CDR1 and CDR2: MDHEN and SYDVKM. With 4 bases clipped from V and 5 bases from J, the junction kept 7 bases outside the gene matches. The CDR3, as DNA: TGTGCCAGCAGTTCTAGACTAGCGTCCCACGAGCAGTACTTC. Amino acid sequence: CASSSRLASHEQYF.

J is TRBJ2-7 and V is TRBV4-1; D is unclear. This CDR3 is 13 amino acids long. Germline V CDR1 and CDR2: MGHRA, YSYEKL. Trimming took off 1 base at V and 3 bases at J, with 7 bases between the two ends. Here the CDR3 reads CASSQVDNYEQYF. The CDR3 bases are TGCGCCAGCAGCCAAGTAGATAACTACGAGCAGTACTTC.

This clone was observed a single time. The chain carries TRBV28 and TRBJ1-1; 7 nucleotides match TRBD1. From germline, CDR1 is MDHEN and CDR2 SYDVKM. The CDR3 totals 16 residues. Trimming cost V 5 bases and J 3 bases; bases outside gene matches: 12. This CDR3 is CASSTRQGKLDTEAFF. Written as DNA, the CDR3 is TGTGCCAGCAGTACCCGACAGGGAAAGTTGGACACTGAAGCTTTCTTT.

This CDR3 is CASSLGASQVEQYF. Here the CDR3 DNA reads TGTGCCAGCAGCCTAGGGGCATCCCAGGTAGAGCAGTACTTC. The J gene is TRBJ2-7, the V gene TRBV5-4; possible D gene TRBD1, 5 bases. V lost 4 bases and J lost 7, with 18 bases in between. This CDR3 is 14 amino acids long. CDR1 is SGHNT, CDR2 YYREEE, per germline (reference sequence).

This sequence joins TRBV9 and TRBJ2-2; D possibly corresponds to TRBD2 (7 bases). Trimming cost V 3 bases and J 2 bases, with 14 bases left between them. The CDR3 has 16 amino acids. In germline, CDR1 is SGDLS, CDR2 YYNGEE. The CDR3 region is CASSARGAANTGELFF. CDR3 bases: TGTGCCAGCAGCGCACGGGGGGCGGCTAACACCGGGGAGCTGTTTTTT.

The chain employs TRBV4-1 and TRBJ1-2; unclear D gene. V gave up 1 base and J gave up 8 bases, with 17 bases separating them. This CDR3 has 15 residues. Germline V gene sequence: CDR1 MGHRA, CDR2 YSYEKL. Here the CDR3 reads CASSQAFSGTAGYTF. CDR3 nucleotides: TGCGCCAGCAGCCAAGCTTTCTCCGGAACCGCGGGCTACACCTTC.

The V call is TRBV9, the J call TRBJ1-1; no definite D call. The germline V gene has CDR1 SGDLS and CDR2 YYNGEE. The length of the CDR3 is 13 residues. V was cut by 1 base and J by 4 bases, with 8 bases left in between. As DNA, the CDR3 is TGTGCCAGCAGCGTAAGTCGGATCACTGAAGCTTTCTTT. Protein: CASSVSRITEAFF.

This clone has only one observation. This rearrangement joins TRBV9 to TRBJ2-1, with TRBD2 matching 12 bases. The CDR3 runs 17 residues. The V gene's germline CDR1 is SGDLS and CDR2 YYNGEE. V dropped 0 bases and J dropped 4; count of bases not matched to a gene: 5. The CDR3 region has the DNA TGTGCCAGCAGCGTAGGGTCTAGCGGGAGGGAATACAATGAGCAGTTCTTC. Its translation: CASSVGSSGREYNEQFF. Drawing the rest from reference TRBV9 and TRBJ2-1, the complete variable domain is DSGVTQTPKHLITATGQRVTLRCSPRSGDLSVYWYQQSLDQGLQFLIQYYNGEERAKGNILERFSAQQFPDLHSELNLSSLELGDSALYFCASSVGSSGREYNEQFFGPGTRLTVL.

V and J are TRBV7-3 and TRBJ2-5; 13 bases are shared with TRBD2. This CDR3 is 16 amino acids long. Unmatched junction bases numbered 8, after V lost 5 bases and J lost 5 bases. Germline CDR1 and CDR2: SGHTA and FQGTGA. The CDR3 spells CASSVGLAGVGETQYF. The CDR3 DNA reads as TGTGCCAGCAGCGTCGGACTAGCGGGAGTGGGGGAGACCCAGTACTTC.

The chain uses TRBV4-3 and TRBJ2-1; a weak D match, TRBD1 (6 bases). This CDR3 has 15 residues. Trimming stripped 0 bases from V and 4 bases from J, with 10 bases between. In germline, CDR1 is LGHNA, CDR2 YSLEER. CDR3 sequence: CASSQDPQGYNEQFF. DNA of the CDR3: TGCGCCAGCAGCCAAGATCCCCAGGGGTACAATGAGCAGTTCTTC.

This sequence joins TRBV28 and TRBJ1-3, with D uncertain. The germline V gene encodes CDR1 MDHEN and CDR2 SYDVKM. The CDR3 runs to 15 residues. Trimming removed 2 bases at V and 0 bases at J, with 8 bases between. The CDR3 region is CASSLTPSSGNTIYF. DNA for the CDR3: TGTGCCAGCAGTTTAACTCCCAGCTCTGGAAACACCATATATTTT. The full variable domain, its missing parts supplied by reference TRBV28 and TRBJ1-3, is DVKVTQSSRYLVKRTGEKVFLECVQDMDHENMFWYRQDPGLGLRLIYFSYDVKMKEKGDIPEGYSVSREKKERFSLILESASTNQTSMYLCASSLTPSSGNTIYFGEGSWLTVV.

This chain uses TRBV7-9 with TRBJ2-1; D is possibly TRBD1 (6 bases). Germline CDR1 and CDR2: SEHNR and FQNEAQ (reference sequence). CDR3 length: 14 amino acids. V was clipped by 5 bases and J by 3 bases, with 11 bases between them. The CDR3 sequence: CASSPDRHYNEQFF. The CDR3 DNA reads as TGTGCCAGCAGCCCCGACAGGCACTACAATGAGCAGTTCTTC.

The rearrangement joins TRBV10-3 to TRBJ2-3, with TRBD1 identical over 7 bases. Germline lookup yields CDR1 ENHRY and CDR2 SYGVKD. The CDR3 consists of 13 residues. Trimming removed 9 bases from V and 0 bases from J; junction bases left unmatched: 3. CDR3 DNA sequence: TGTGCCATGACGGACAGGAGCACAGATACGCAGTATTTT. Protein: CAMTDRSTDTQYF.

CDR3 bases: TGTGCCAGCAGCCACGGGACAAACAATCAGCCCCAGCATTTT. Translation: CASSHGTNNQPQHF. The V gene is TRBV6-5, the J gene TRBJ1-5; D is perhaps TRBD1 (6 bases). Trimming stripped 6 bases from V and 3 bases from J, with 12 bases between. The germline V gene encodes CDR1 MNHEY and CDR2 SVGAGI. This CDR3 spans 14 amino acids.

The rearrangement links TRBV5-1 to TRBJ1-3; D remains unclear. The CDR3 totals 16 residues. Germline assignment: CDR1 SGHRS and CDR2 YFSETQ. V was clipped by 0 bases and J by 11 bases, with 21 bases between them. CDR3: CASSLVQRISGSAIYF. The CDR3 coding sequence is TGCGCCAGCAGCTTGGTACAACGCATCTCTGGTTCCGCCATATATTTT.

The chain employs TRBV6-5 and TRBJ1-1, with 7 bases fitting TRBD1. The junction had 11 bases not matched to a gene; V was cut back by 6 bases and J by 4 bases. CDR1 and CDR2 from the germline V gene are MNHEY and SVGAGI. The CDR3 length is 15 residues. CDR3 in amino acids: CASSQSQGILTEAFF. CDR3 bases: TGTGCCAGCAGCCAATCACAGGGGATTCTCACTGAAGCTTTCTTT.

The V gene is TRBV28, the J gene TRBJ1-1; D is undetermined. The germline CDR1 and CDR2 sequences are MDHEN and SYDVKM. The ends were cut back, 6 bases at V and 8 bases at J, with 16 bases in the middle. The CDR3 contains 13 residues. CDR3 nucleotide sequence: TGTGCCAGCAGCCAAACTAGTCTTCGGGAAGCTTTCTTT. This gives the protein CASSQTSLREAFF.

The rearrangement uses TRBV5-8 and TRBJ1-2; D is uncertain. This CDR3 comprises 14 residues. Trimming cost V 4 bases and J 2 bases, with 12 bases left between them. Germline V lookup: CDR1 SGHTS, CDR2 YDEGEE. CDR3 in amino acids: CASSTGPGNYGYTF. CDR3 nucleotide sequence: TGTGCCAGCAGCACTGGGCCCGGGAACTATGGCTACACCTTC.

The rearrangement links TRBV19 to TRBJ2-2, with 9 nucleotides matching TRBD2. The germline V gene encodes CDR1 LNHDA and CDR2 SQIVND (reference sequence). The CDR3 runs 15 residues. With 3 bases clipped from V and 4 bases from J, the junction kept 3 bases outside the gene matches. The CDR3 DNA reads as TGTGCCAGTAGTATTTTGCGGGAGGGCACCGGGGAGCTGTTTTTT. Translated, it gives CASSILREGTGELFF.

With regard to this clone: Other DNA sequences of this sample code for an identical CDR3. This chain uses TRBV27 with TRBJ2-7; possible D gene TRBD1, 6 bases. The V end lost 1 base, the J end lost 1 base, and 8 bases lay between the germline ends. The length of the CDR3 is 14 residues. The germline V gene encodes CDR1 MNHEY and CDR2 SMNVEV (reference sequence). As DNA, the CDR3 is TGTGCCAGCAGTTTATTGGACAGATCCTACGAGCAGTACTTC. It encodes CASSLLDRSYEQYF.

The chain combines TRBV28 with TRBJ2-7, with 8 bases aligning to TRBD1. The CDR3 contains 13 residues. Germline assignment: CDR1 MDHEN and CDR2 SYDVKM. Trimming at V came to 8 bases and at J to 0 bases, leaving 3 bases not matched to a gene. CDR3 DNA: TGTGCCAGCGCCGGACAGGGCTCCTACGAGCAGTACTTC. Protein sequence: CASAGQGSYEQYF.